Sequencing of this T cell receptor (beta chain) was carried out in a study of CD8 T cells in ankylosing spondylitis. The study's findings and limits: Disease-linked clones displayed a CD8+ phenotype and appeared relatively rarely in peripheral blood.

The CDR3 is 14 amino acids. CDR1 and CDR2 from the germline V gene are SEHNR and FQNEAQ (reference sequence). Trimming removed 4 bases from V and 1 base from J, with 10 bases in between. Concerning this clonotype: Its antigen is unidentified.

TCRdb recomputed calls from the 5' RACE reads with MiXCR, one row per CDR3 protein. The table has some 240,000 distinct CDR3 sequences, roughly a quarter seen once. The chain has TRBV7-9 and TRBJ1-2; D perhaps matches TRBD1 (6 bases). The sequenced material came from blood, either unsorted or a sorted T cell fraction (not recorded which). The receptor was isolated from a male donor with ankylosing spondylitis or in good health (not recorded which). Here the CDR3 reads CASSSSGDNYGYTF. The CDR3 DNA reads as TGTGCCAGCAGCTCGTCAGGGGATAACTATGGCTACACCTTC. Supplemented by reference TRBV7-9 and TRBJ1-2, the full variable domain reads DTGVSQNPRHKITKRGQNVTFRCDPISEHNRLYWYRQTLGQGPEFLTYFQNEAQLEKSRLLSDRFSAERPKGSFSTLEIQRTEQGDSAMYLCASSSSGDNYGYTFGSGTRLTVV.